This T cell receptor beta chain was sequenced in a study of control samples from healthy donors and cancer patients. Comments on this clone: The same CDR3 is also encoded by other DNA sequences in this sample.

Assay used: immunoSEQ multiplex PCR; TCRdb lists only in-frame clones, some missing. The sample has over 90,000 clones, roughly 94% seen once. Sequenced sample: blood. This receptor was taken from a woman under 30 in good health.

In DNA form, the CDR3 reads TGTGCCAGCAGTCCCGGCGGCAATCAGCCCCAGCATTTT. Its translation: CASSPGGNQPQHF. The J gene is TRBJ1-5, the V gene TRBV6-5, with unresolved D. Germline V CDR1 and CDR2: MNHEY, SVGAGI. The CDR3 has 13 amino acids. V was pared by 5 bases and J by 2 bases, with 7 bases between.